The TCR beta chain described here comes from a study of T cell responses to AZD1222 COVID-19 vaccine (dated by TCRdb to the early 2020s). Looking at the study overall: A total of approximately 240 trial participants underwent TCR sequencing, of whom 207 received two doses of AZD1222 and some 26 received two doses of the MenACWY control vaccine. Trial participants were enrolled into age subgroups of 18-55, 56-69 and 70-plus years, which contained around 140, 26 and 57 TCR-sequenced participants, respectively. Overall results and qualifications from the work: Vaccine-associated CD4 TCRs spanned the whole spike protein, with dominant responses in regions 160-218 and 743-854. Because no day 14 peak-response samples were available, the repertoires could be characterized only after the peak T cell response. Nearly half of unique spike-specific TCRs reportedly recognized epitopes outside regions mutated in the B.1.351 and B.1.1.7 variants. After two AZD1222 doses, both the breadth and the depth of spike-specific TCRs were significantly higher than at day 0 and than in MenACWY recipients. Participants were mostly white British and included more females than males, and it was suggested by the authors that clonal diversity may have been underestimated. Conclusions about previously exposed vaccinees are limited, since just five or six AZD1222 recipients were seropositive for SARS-CoV-2 at baseline. In the small 56-69-year group, the increase in depth fell short of significance, most likely because of low power.

V gives up 8 bases and J gives up 4 bases, and the segment between their germline ends measures 14 bases. Taken from cysteine to phenylalanine, the CDR3 has 14 residues. The kept DNA is CDR3 alone, 42 bases in frame from the first base. CDR1 and CDR2 (MNHEY, SMNVEV) derive from the germline V gene (reference sequence). What this sample's time point label stands for: about 28 days (+/-7) after the second vaccine dose. AZD1222 recipients given second doses at about 4 weeks or at about 12 weeks were pooled, since spike-specific TCR depth and breadth were not found to differ between the two schedules. Samples from vaccinated people were obtained from the UK trials COV001 and COV002, which included a single-blind randomized controlled phase 2/3 trial of AZD1222 (ChAdOx1 nCoV-19) in healthy adults. Trial participant PBMC samples were collected at day 0 and day 28 after the second dose for TCRbeta chain sequencing.

Turning to this clone: The specificity of this receptor is unknown. Base qualities are not at hand, and no much larger clone is one base apart.

The CDR3 regions of human TCRbeta chains were analyzed by immunosequencing. The study's processing was this. TCRs in the repertoires were compared against a reference library of SARS-CoV-2-specific TCRs that had been generated with the MIRA antigen-specificity platform. Breadth was defined as the fraction of unique TCRs that were SARS-CoV-2-associated. Depth was defined as the fraction of total T cells that were SARS-CoV-2-associated. Using the MIRA data, each spike-specific TCR was assigned both to the spike region to which the TCR was reactive and to a CD4 or CD8 class. Log10-transformed breadth and depth values were compared by one-way ANOVA with Sidak's multiple comparisons tests. What TCRdb holds here is the immuneACCESS table cut down to in-frame rearrangements. Part of the clones is not present; checked against another copy, under half of the missing clones reflect an unresolved V gene, and the others are unexplained. V and J calls and clone size are copied from that table; D and trimming were computed from the DNA. Here the sample has tens of thousands of clones; around 82% occur a single time. The top ten clones comprise around 48% of the sample.

The clonotype originates from an adult who received the AZD1222 COVID-19 vaccine. The sequenced sample was peripheral blood, obtained 28 days after the second AZD1222 dose. Recombination linked TRBV27 to TRBJ2-2; the D gene is perhaps TRBD1, on 5 matching bases. The CDR3 amino acid sequence is: CASGAPVGTGELFF. The DNA sequence is given as TGTGCCAGCGGGGCACCGGTGGGCACCGGGGAGCTGTTTTTT.